This T cell receptor (beta chain) was identified in a study of blood T cell repertoires in COVID-19. Only in-frame clones appear in the TCRdb table, and some are missing; sequencing was by immunoSEQ multiplex PCR. The sample has roughly 280,000 clones, around 89% seen once. Allocation to cohorts depended on clinical history reported by the participants. Unmatched junction bases numbered 8, after V lost 8 bases and J lost 6 bases. The germline V gene has CDR1 LNHNV and CDR2 YYDKDF (reference sequence). CDR3 size: 14 residues. The chain uses TRBV15 and TRBJ2-1; 9 nucleotides align to TRBD2. The material sequenced was PBMCs or T cells enriched from blood (not recorded which). The receptor was isolated from a woman aged 18-35 years who had recovered from COVID-19. The CDR3 nucleotides read TGTGCCACCGGACGGGCGGGGGGGCTCAATGAGCAGTTCTTC. Translated, it gives CATGRAGGLNEQFF.